The rows below give T cell receptor beta chains drawn from one sample of a study of T cell clones after liver transplantation. Clones were sequenced by immunoSEQ multiplex PCR, and TCRdb holds only the in-frame ones, with some missing. This sample has about 80,000 clones, with roughly 85% found just once. Here the sequenced sample was CD4+ T cells from blood, taken 45 to 46 months after liver transplant. These TCRs come from a human patient who received a liver transplant. Some T cells may be supplied by the graft donor. Both conserved end residues are part of each CDR3. A D gene is named only where the DNA matches it firmly. Size values are once, few and many counts, or a class for expanded clones, and some rows have none.

d_call: TRBD2; clone_size: -; j_call: TRBJ2-7; v_call: TRBV5-1; cdr3_aa: CASQETSGSYYEQYF; cdr3_nt: TGCGCCAGTCAAGAGACTAGCGGATCCTACTACGAGCAGTACTTC
d_call: -; clone_size: -; j_call: TRBJ2-7; v_call: TRBV19; cdr3_aa: CASSPQGRLSYEQYF; cdr3_nt: TGTGCCAGTAGCCCGCAGGGGCGCTTATCGTACGAGCAGTACTTC
d_call: -; clone_size: -; j_call: TRBJ2-3; v_call: TRBV7-2; cdr3_aa: CASSRDRREDTQYF; cdr3_nt: TGTGCCAGCAGCCGTGACAGGAGGGAGGATACGCAGTATTTT
d_call: -; clone_size: -; j_call: TRBJ2-7; v_call: TRBV21-1; cdr3_aa: CASSTTLNRFSYEQYF; cdr3_nt: TGTGCCAGCAGCACGACCTTAAACCGTTTCTCCTACGAGCAGTACTTC
d_call: -; clone_size: few; j_call: TRBJ1-1; v_call: TRBV5-1; cdr3_aa: CASSLVQGSTEAFF; cdr3_nt: TGCGCCAGCAGCTTGGTGCAGGGAAGCACTGAAGCTTTCTTT
d_call: -; clone_size: -; j_call: TRBJ1-3; v_call: TRBV18; cdr3_aa: CASSPYTSGNTIYF; cdr3_nt: TGTGCCAGCTCACCCTATACCTCTGGAAACACCATATATTTT
d_call: TRBD2; clone_size: -; j_call: TRBJ2-7; v_call: TRBV28; cdr3_aa: CASSYFSGRAYEQYF; cdr3_nt: TGTGCCAGCAGTTATTTCAGCGGGAGGGCCTACGAGCAGTACTTC
d_call: -; clone_size: once; j_call: TRBJ1-1; v_call: TRBV7-2; cdr3_aa: CASSLESGNTEAFF; cdr3_nt: TGTGCCAGCAGCTTAGAGTCGGGGAACACTGAAGCTTTCTTT
d_call: TRBD1; clone_size: -; j_call: TRBJ1-1; v_call: TRBV5-1; cdr3_aa: CASSLESFGTGVGNTEAFF; cdr3_nt: TGCGCCAGCAGCTTGGAGTCTTTTGGGACAGGGGTAGGGAACACTGAAGCTTTCTTT
d_call: TRBD2; clone_size: -; j_call: TRBJ2-7; v_call: TRBV14; cdr3_aa: CASSPAGGGYEQYF; cdr3_nt: TGTGCCAGCAGCCCAGCGGGAGGAGGCTACGAGCAGTACTTC
d_call: TRBD2; clone_size: -; j_call: TRBJ2-1; v_call: TRBV5-8; cdr3_aa: CASSLGGTSGQYNEQFF; cdr3_nt: TGTGCCAGCAGCTTGGGAGGGACTAGCGGACAATACAATGAGCAGTTCTTC
d_call: -; clone_size: -; j_call: TRBJ1-1; v_call: TRBV10-2; cdr3_aa: CASSDRARIGTEAFF; cdr3_nt: TGCGCCAGCAGTGATAGGGCGCGGATTGGCACTGAAGCTTTCTTT
d_call: TRBD1; clone_size: -; j_call: TRBJ2-2; v_call: TRBV4-1; cdr3_aa: CASSQQRDRGFTGELFF; cdr3_nt: TGCGCCAGCAGCCAACAGCGGGACAGGGGATTCACCGGGGAGCTGTTTTTT
d_call: -; clone_size: -; j_call: TRBJ2-4; v_call: TRBV7-9; cdr3_aa: CASSLAVSLAKNIQYF; cdr3_nt: TGTGCCAGCAGCTTAGCGGTCAGTCTAGCCAAAAACATTCAGTACTTC
d_call: TRBD2; clone_size: -; j_call: TRBJ2-7; v_call: TRBV28; cdr3_aa: CASSRGTSGVYEQYF; cdr3_nt: TGTGCCAGCAGCCGGGGGACTAGCGGAGTGTACGAGCAGTACTTC
d_call: -; clone_size: -; j_call: TRBJ2-5; v_call: TRBV7-3; cdr3_aa: CASSLTGSGPQETQYF; cdr3_nt: TGTGCCAGCAGCTTAACGGGGAGCGGACCCCAAGAGACCCAGTACTTC
d_call: -; clone_size: -; j_call: TRBJ1-1; v_call: TRBV28; cdr3_aa: CASSLSGFYGTAFF; cdr3_nt: TGTGCCAGCAGTTTATCGGGGTTTTATGGTACGGCTTTCTTT
d_call: TRBD1; clone_size: few; j_call: TRBJ2-7; v_call: TRBV30; cdr3_aa: CAWNVPGQGRQYF; cdr3_nt: TGTGCCTGGAACGTCCCGGGACAGGGACGGCAGTACTTC
d_call: TRBD2; clone_size: few; j_call: TRBJ2-1; v_call: TRBV5-6; cdr3_aa: CASSLGYWTETSGGNEQFF; cdr3_nt: TGTGCCAGCAGCTTGGGATATTGGACAGAGACTAGCGGAGGTAATGAGCAGTTCTTC
d_call: TRBD2; clone_size: few; j_call: TRBJ2-7; v_call: TRBV10-2; cdr3_aa: CASSTGTNYEQYF; cdr3_nt: TGCGCCAGCAGTACCGGGACTAACTACGAGCAGTACTTC
d_call: -; clone_size: -; j_call: TRBJ1-1; v_call: TRBV11-2; cdr3_aa: CASSLGLRDHEAFF; cdr3_nt: TGTGCCAGCAGCTTAGGGCTGAGGGACCATGAAGCTTTCTTT
d_call: -; clone_size: -; j_call: TRBJ2-7; v_call: TRBV28; cdr3_aa: CASSRPLQGTGSYEQYF; cdr3_nt: TGTGCCAGCAGCCGCCCCTTACAGGGAACCGGCTCCTACGAGCAGTACTTC
d_call: -; clone_size: -; j_call: TRBJ1-3; v_call: TRBV11-2; cdr3_aa: CASSSRGGFRSGNTIYF; cdr3_nt: TGTGCCAGCAGCTCCCGAGGAGGGTTCCGCTCTGGAAACACCATATATTTT
d_call: -; clone_size: -; j_call: TRBJ1-3; v_call: TRBV6-5; cdr3_aa: CASSSPREGNTIYF; cdr3_nt: TGTGCCAGCAGTTCCCCGAGGGAGGGAAACACCATATATTTT
d_call: TRBD1; clone_size: -; j_call: TRBJ1-2; v_call: TRBV5-1; cdr3_aa: CASSREGSSGTGVGGYTF; cdr3_nt: TGCGCCAGCAGCCGTGAAGGCTCCTCTGGGACAGGCGTGGGAGGCTACACCTTC
d_call: -; clone_size: -; j_call: TRBJ2-7; v_call: TRBV7-3; cdr3_aa: CASSLDGGYEQYF; cdr3_nt: TGTGCCAGCAGCTTAGACGGAGGCTACGAGCAGTACTTC
d_call: TRBD1; clone_size: -; j_call: TRBJ1-2; v_call: TRBV18; cdr3_aa: CASSAQGRYGYTF; cdr3_nt: TGTGCCAGCTCAGCACAGGGGCGGTATGGCTACACCTTC